This T cell receptor (beta chain) is from a study of OX40 agonist ivuxolimab in advanced cancers. Study details: Intravenous ivuxolimab was administered to patients every 2 weeks at 0.01 to 10 mg/kg.

Germline CDR1 SGHVS, CDR2 FQNEAQ. V lost 5 bases to trimming and J lost 6 bases, with 14 bases between them. The CDR3 contains 15 residues. Whole-study results and caveats: Some of the nonresponding patients also showed low levels of normalized T-cell clonal expansion. Partial responders at 0.1-3.0 mg/kg showed near-lowest clonal expansion. Among T cells, CD8+ cells averaged more expanded clones than CD4+ cells.

As for this clone: As yet, its antigen is unknown.

Sequencing used immunoSEQ multiplex PCR; TCRdb keeps in-frame clones, though not all of them. The top ten clones hold roughly 8.9% of a sample with 70,000 to 90,000 clones, under 95% of them seen once. The TCR sequence derives from an adult with an advanced solid tumor such as melanoma, head and neck, liver or kidney cancer. The chain has TRBV7-8 and TRBJ2-6; maybe TRBD1 (6 bases). The starting material was CD4+ or CD8+ T cells sorted from blood, obtained in a trial of the OX40 agonist ivuxolimab. Written as DNA, the CDR3 is TGTGCCAGCAGCCCCAGGGGTGGTGTGGCCAACGTCCTGACTTTC. Amino acid sequence: CASSPRGGVANVLTF.